This T cell receptor (beta chain) comes out of a study of blood T cell repertoires in COVID-19 (dated by TCRdb to about 2020). With respect to the entire study: The collaborator samples originated in the United States, Italy and Spain and spanned the acute and convalescent phases of COVID-19. The prospective study material was composed of cDNA or gDNA derived from T cells, B-cell-depleted T cells, or PBMCs. The dataset comprised deeply sampled blood TCRbeta repertoires from subjects exposed to, actively infected with, or recovered from COVID-19. A freely available public database, intended as a resource for researchers studying the immune response to SARS-CoV-2, is where the repertoires were released. Samples were obtained from the ongoing ImmuneRACE study (first 160 participants) and from about 1,300 subjects provided by 6 global collaborators. The sample metadata nearly always contained a de-identified subject ID, COVID-19 status, age in years and sex. Where available, HLA class I and class II types were obtained from metadata supplied by the sample provider rather than from assay-based typing. Broad study findings and their caveats: The amount of clinical and demographic metadata varied by source and participant and was provided uncurated.

The immunoSEQ Assay, a bias-controlled multiplex PCR, was used to amplify TCRbeta CDR3 regions from genomic DNA. Processing in the source paper ran as follows. The number of nucleated cells in each sample was estimated by amplification of reference gene primers within the assay. Sequence reads were collapsed and filtered to measure the absolute abundance of every unique TCRbeta CDR3 rearrangement. For each sample, productive Simpson clonality was calculated by taking the square root of Simpson's diversity index across productive rearrangements. TCRdb mirrors the immuneACCESS table, restricted to in-frame sequences. Some clones are absent from its copies; in checked studies, under half trace to an unresolved V gene, and the reason for the others is unknown. V and J calls and clone size are given by that table; D and trimming were obtained from the DNA. The sample has approximately 220,000 clones on record, roughly nine tenths of them singletons. The ten largest make up roughly 2% of the sample.

Whole blood was collected in K2EDTA tubes by collaborating institutions according to the institutions' own protocols. For TCRbeta analysis, collaborator samples were shipped as frozen whole blood, as isolated PBMCs, or as DNA extracted from either sample type. Regarding this clone: Its antigen is currently not known. It has no much larger one-base neighbor in the sample; base qualities were not kept.

V loses 6 bases, J loses 5 bases, and the germline ends lie 8 bases apart. The CDR3 runs 12 residues from the cysteine to the phenylalanine. Only the CDR3 portion is preserved as DNA: 36 bases, with reading frame beginning at the first base. The sample taken for sequencing was peripheral blood. The receptor's source is a woman aged 50 to 65 with acute or convalescent COVID-19. This chain joins TRBV12-3 or TRBV12-4 to TRBJ1-5; the D segment cannot be called with confidence. The encoded CDR3 is CASRNRDQPQHF. The DNA is as follows: TGTGCCAGCAGGAACAGAGATCAGCCCCAGCATTTT.